The 30 T cell receptor beta chains given below trace back to one sample, sequenced in a study of technical replicates of blood from several donors. Sequenced by immunoSEQ multiplex PCR; TCRdb stores in-frame clones only, minus some. The table includes about 93,000 clones, 95% detected once. Sequencing used T cells isolated from PBMCs. The receptors originated from a human donor in good health.

This chain uses TRBV7-8 with TRBJ1-2, with 10 bases fitting TRBD1. The length of the CDR3 is 18 residues. The V segment lost 1 base and the J segment 1 base; nucleotides outside the gene matches: 9. Germline V gives CDR1 SGHVS, CDR2 FQNEAQ. The CDR3 reads CASSLDLTGQGNNYGYTF. In nucleotides, the CDR3 is TGTGCCAGCAGCTTAGATCTGACGGGACAGGGGAATAACTATGGCTACACCTTC.

The CDR3 here is CASSHPSVGTRHNEQFF. In DNA form, the CDR3 reads TGCGCCAGCAGCCATCCCTCGGTAGGGACTAGGCACAATGAGCAGTTCTTC. V and J are TRBV4-1 and TRBJ2-1; 8 bases agree with TRBD2. The CDR3 has 17 amino acids. V trimming: 3 bases; J trimming: 5 bases; junction bases outside the gene matches: 12. Germline V gene lookup returns CDR1 MGHRA and CDR2 YSYEKL.

The chain couples TRBV6-5 to TRBJ2-7; D may be TRBD1 (6 bases). The CDR3 length is 14 residues. Deletions cut 5 bases from V and 5 bases from J, with 16 bases between. CDR1 MNHEY and CDR2 SVGAGI come from the germline V gene. The CDR3 region has the DNA TGTGCCAGCAGTCGTTACAACAGGGTAAACGAGCAGTACTTC. As protein: CASSRYNRVNEQYF.

The chain combines TRBV6-5 with TRBJ1-1; D remains unclear. The CDR3 sequence is 15 residues long. Per germline, CDR1 MNHEY and CDR2 SVGAGI. V lost 2 bases and J lost 2, with 12 bases in between. CDR3 protein: CASSYGQIFNTEAFF. Here the CDR3 DNA reads TGTGCCAGCAGTTACGGCCAGATATTCAACACTGAAGCTTTCTTT.

This chain uses TRBV14 with TRBJ2-7; TRBD2 might be the D (5 bases). The CDR3 covers 14 residues. Germline CDR1 reads SGHDN; CDR2 reads FVKESK. Trimming shortened V by 2 bases and J by 4 bases, and 12 bases separated the two germline ends. Here the CDR3 reads CASSQIFPGYEQYF. CDR3 coding DNA: TGTGCCAGCAGCCAAATTTTTCCGGGGTACGAGCAGTACTTC.

This chain links TRBV4-1 with TRBJ2-1; 10 nucleotides agree with TRBD2. Losses at the gene ends were 2 bases for V and 4 bases for J; bases not matched to a gene: 5. CDR3 length equals 16 residues. The germline V gene has CDR1 MGHRA and CDR2 YSYEKL. This CDR3 is CASSQNSGGPYNEQFF. CDR3 sequence (DNA): TGCGCCAGCAGCCAAAATAGCGGGGGGCCTTACAATGAGCAGTTCTTC.

This chain uses TRBV15 with TRBJ2-7; D is uncertain. V was shortened by 4 bases and J by 3 bases, with 10 bases between the two germline ends. Per the germline V gene, CDR1 is LNHNV and CDR2 is YYDKDF (reference sequence). CDR3 size: 13 residues. In DNA, the CDR3 is TGTGCCACCAGCAAAGCCGGGTACTACGAGCAGTACTTC. Its protein is CATSKAGYYEQYF. Full variable domain (missing parts from reference TRBV15 and TRBJ2-7): DAMVIQNPRYQVTQFGKPVTLSCSQTLNHNVMYWYQQKSSQAPKLLFHYYDKDFNNEADTPDNFQSRRPNTSFCFLDIRSPGLGDTAMYLCATSKAGYYEQYFGPGTRLTVT.

This sequence joins TRBV18 and TRBJ2-3; 10 bases are shared with TRBD2. The CDR3 is 15 amino acids. From germline, CDR1 is KGHSH and CDR2 LQKENI. V gave up 3 bases and J gave up 4 bases; unmatched junction bases: 4. CDR3 nucleotides: TGTGCCAGCTCACCTGCCGGGACTAGCGCAGATACGCAGTATTTT. Translated, it gives CASSPAGTSADTQYF. The entire variable domain, with the rest obtained from reference TRBV18 and TRBJ2-3, is as follows: NAGVMQNPRHLVRRRGQEARLRCSPMKGHSHVYWYRQLPEEGLKFMVYLQKENIIDESGMPKERFSAEFPKEGPSILRIQQVVRGDSAAYFCASSPAGTSADTQYFGPGTRLTVL.

V is TRBV6-1 and J is TRBJ1-1, with D hard to call. CDR1 is MNHNS and CDR2 is SASEGT in the germline V gene. V was shortened by 3 bases and J by 5 bases, with 25 bases between the two germline ends. The CDR3 sequence is 18 residues long. The CDR3 region has the DNA TGTGCCAGCAGTGAGGCGATAACCCGAGGACTGAGGAGAACTGAAGCTTTCTTT. Protein sequence: CASSEAITRGLRRTEAFF.

This sequence joins TRBV2 and TRBJ2-1; 9 bases match TRBD2. The V gene end was trimmed by 2 bases and the J gene end by 7 bases; junction bases not matched to a gene: 6. The CDR3 spans 15 residues. Germline V lookup: CDR1 SNHLY, CDR2 FYNNEI. The chain's CDR3 is CASSERSSGTNEQFF. The CDR3 coding sequence is TGTGCCAGCAGTGAACGCTCTAGCGGGACGAATGAGCAGTTCTTC.

The V and J genes are TRBV28 and TRBJ1-1, with 7 bases that match TRBD1. The CDR3 spans 17 residues. The J segment lost 5 bases and the V segment lost 1 base, leaving 13 bases of the junction unmatched. Germline CDR1 MDHEN, CDR2 SYDVKM. The CDR3 protein is CASSLSPGRGTQTEAFF. The CDR3 DNA reads as TGTGCCAGCAGTTTATCCCCCGGCAGGGGGACCCAAACTGAAGCTTTCTTT.

This clone appeared once. The chain recombines TRBV28 with TRBJ2-3, with unresolved D. Germline V gives CDR1 MDHEN, CDR2 SYDVKM. The CDR3 extends over 12 amino acids. The germline V and J ends were trimmed by 6 bases and 5 bases, with 9 bases remaining between them. CDR3 DNA: TGTGCCAGCAGCCCCCTGCGAGATACGCAGTATTTT. It specifies CASSPLRDTQYF. Using reference TRBV28 and TRBJ2-3 for the parts outside the CDR3, the full variable domain is DVKVTQSSRYLVKRTGEKVFLECVQDMDHENMFWYRQDPGLGLRLIYFSYDVKMKEKGDIPEGYSVSREKKERFSLILESASTNQTSMYLCASSPLRDTQYFGPGTRLTVL.

V is TRBV10-3 and J is TRBJ2-3; TRBD2 agrees at 7 bases. CDR3 length: 16 residues. Germline trimming cut 3 bases from V and 1 base from J; bases unmatched to any gene: 7. The germline V gene encodes CDR1 ENHRY and CDR2 SYGVKD. CDR3 region: CAISELPSGGTDTQYF. CDR3 DNA sequence: TGTGCCATCAGTGAACTGCCTAGCGGAGGCACAGATACGCAGTATTTT.

J is TRBJ2-1 and V is TRBV10-2; no clear D. The CDR3 contains 13 residues. The germline V and J ends were trimmed by 6 bases and 7 bases, with 13 bases remaining between them. Per germline, CDR1 WSHSY and CDR2 SAAADI. As DNA, the CDR3 is TGCGCCAGCAGGATAGACGGAGCTAATGAGCAGTTCTTC. Its translation is CASRIDGANEQFF.

The rearrangement links TRBV6-6 to TRBJ2-3; TRBD1 aligns across 9 bases. Germline V gives CDR1 MNHNY, CDR2 SVGAGI (reference sequence). J gave up 7 bases and V 5 bases, and 7 bases lay outside the gene matches. The CDR3 runs 14 residues. CDR3 nucleotides: TGTGCCAGCAGTAACCGACAGGGGGAATATACGCAGTATTTT. Protein: CASSNRQGEYTQYF.

The chain recombines TRBV6-6 with TRBJ2-1; 7 nucleotides match TRBD2. CDR1 is MNHNY, CDR2 SVGAGI, per germline (reference sequence). The CDR3 totals 14 residues. V gave up 5 bases and J gave up 9 bases; unmatched junction bases: 10. CDR3 sequence reads: CASSGLAGEAEQFF. In nucleotides, the CDR3 is TGTGCCAGCAGTGGCTTGGCGGGAGAGGCTGAGCAGTTCTTC.

The V gene is TRBV19, the J gene TRBJ2-5; tentative D call: TRBD2 (7 bases). V gave up 3 bases and J gave up 10 bases, with 12 bases separating them. CDR1 is LNHDA, CDR2 SQIVND, per germline (reference sequence). CDR3 length: 12 residues. The CDR3 DNA follows: TGTGCCAGTAGTATCGGGGGCGGGAGCCAGTACTTC. Residues: CASSIGGGSQYF.

The chain is built from TRBV7-9 and TRBJ1-1; TRBD1 matches at 7 bases. The V segment lost 3 bases and the J segment 1 base; nucleotides outside the gene matches: 2. The CDR3 sequence is 14 residues long. CDR1 is SEHNR and CDR2 is FQNEAQ in the germline V gene (reference sequence). The CDR3 nucleotides read TGTGCCAGCAGCTTCCGACAGGGGAACACTGAAGCTTTCTTT. This codes for CASSFRQGNTEAFF.

V gene TRBV7-9 combines with J gene TRBJ2-7; D is ambiguous. Trimming removed 2 bases at V and 5 bases at J, with 10 bases between. The CDR3 has 13 residues. Germline CDR1 SEHNR, CDR2 FQNEAQ (reference sequence). In nucleotides, the CDR3 is TGTGCCAGCAGCTTATCGGCTAGGAACGAGCAGTACTTC. Translating it yields CASSLSARNEQYF.

The chain joins TRBV28 to TRBJ1-5; D might be TRBD1 (6 bases). The CDR3 covers 12 residues. Germline lookup yields CDR1 MDHEN and CDR2 SYDVKM. V lost 3 bases, J lost 16 bases, and 16 bases lay in between. The chain's CDR3 is CASSFPGGANHF. DNA for the CDR3: TGTGCCAGCAGTTTTCCGGGGGGGGCAAATCATTTT.

The V gene is TRBV14, the J gene TRBJ2-7; 10 bases line up with TRBD2. V trimming: 1 base; J trimming: 5 bases; junction bases outside the gene matches: 5. CDR1 and CDR2 (germline): SGHDN, FVKESK. The CDR3 has 15 amino acids. The CDR3 region is CASSQVAGGPHEQYF. The CDR3 DNA reads as TGTGCCAGCAGCCAAGTAGCGGGAGGTCCCCACGAGCAGTACTTC.

This clone was seen only once. The genes are TRBV25-1 and TRBJ2-7, with 7 bases fitting TRBD2. The trim removed 3 bases at V and 1 base at J, leaving 6 bases unmatched. The CDR3 loop spans 15 amino acids. Per the germline V gene, CDR1 is MGHDK and CDR2 is SYGVNS. In DNA form, the CDR3 reads TGTGCCAGCAGTGATGATTCTAGCGGATCCTACGAGCAGTACTTC. Amino acids: CASSDDSSGSYEQYF.

The V gene is TRBV6-1, the J gene TRBJ1-1, with 7 bases aligning to TRBD1. Per germline, CDR1 MNHNS and CDR2 SASEGT. This CDR3 comprises 13 residues. Unmatched junction bases numbered 1, after V lost 5 bases and J lost 1 base. The CDR3 sequence: CASSRQGNTEAFF. Here the CDR3 DNA reads TGTGCCAGCAGTCGACAGGGGAACACTGAAGCTTTCTTT.

The genes are TRBV9 and TRBJ1-1, with 8 bases identical to TRBD1. This CDR3 contains 15 residues. V was clipped by 0 bases and J by 8 bases; unmatched bases: 9. From germline, CDR1 is SGDLS and CDR2 YYNGEE. CDR3 loop: CASSVATFGQGEAFF. The CDR3 nucleotides read TGTGCCAGCAGCGTAGCTACCTTTGGACAGGGAGAAGCTTTCTTT.

V is TRBV7-9 and J is TRBJ2-3; 9 bases agree with TRBD2. Germline V CDR1 and CDR2: SEHNR, FQNEAQ (reference sequence). The CDR3 runs to 17 residues. V gave up 0 bases and J gave up 5 bases; unmatched junction bases: 9. The CDR3 region has the DNA TGTGCCAGCAGCTTAGCATTGGCGGGGGGGCCAAGAGATACGCAGTATTTT. Amino acids: CASSLALAGGPRDTQYF.

The rearrangement joins TRBV13 to TRBJ1-2; D is uncertain. This CDR3 has 15 amino acids. V dropped 0 bases and J dropped 4 bases, with 12 bases sitting between them. Germline assignment: CDR1 PRHDT and CDR2 FYEKMQ (reference sequence). DNA of the CDR3: TGTGCCAGCAGCTTAGGCCGTCGGGGAGGCTATGGCTACACCTTC. Translation: CASSLGRRGGYGYTF. Together with reference TRBV13 and TRBJ1-2, the CDR3 gives the full variable domain: AAGVIQSPRHLIKEKRETATLKCYPIPRHDTVYWYQQGPGQDPQFLISFYEKMQSDKGSIPDRFSAQQFSDYHSELNMSSLELGDSALYFCASSLGRRGGYGYTFGSGTRLTVV.

The chain uses TRBV10-3 and TRBJ2-7; D gene ambiguous. The V end lost 10 bases, the J end lost 0 bases, and 7 bases lay between the germline ends. The CDR3 length is 11 residues. Germline V gene lookup returns CDR1 ENHRY and CDR2 SYGVKD. The CDR3 is CATLSSYEQYF. Written as DNA, the CDR3 is TGTGCCACCCTTAGCTCCTACGAGCAGTACTTC.

This clone was detected once. The rearrangement uses TRBV19 and TRBJ1-1; D gene unclear. V gave up 4 bases and J gave up 0 bases, with 12 bases separating them. Germline CDR1 and CDR2: LNHDA and SQIVND (reference sequence). CDR3 length: 15 residues. The CDR3 loop reads CASSTRLHMNTEAFF. The CDR3 region has the DNA TGTGCCAGTAGTACCCGATTACATATGAACACTGAAGCTTTCTTT. Filled out from reference TRBV19 and TRBJ1-1, the complete variable domain reads DGGITQSPKYLFRKEGQNVTLSCEQNLNHDAMYWYRQDPGQGLRLIYYSQIVNDFQKGDIAEGYSVSREKKESFPLTVTSAQKNPTAFYLCASSTRLHMNTEAFFGQGTRLTVV.

The gene calls are TRBV4-2 and TRBJ2-3, with 14 nucleotides matching TRBD2. Germline V lookup: CDR1 LGHNA, CDR2 YNFKEQ. The V gene end was trimmed by 3 bases and the J gene end by 7 bases; junction bases not matched to a gene: 6. This CDR3 is built from 16 residues. The DNA for the CDR3 is TGTGCCAGCAGCCAGGGACGGACTAGCGGGGGGCATACGCAGTATTTT. Translated: CASSQGRTSGGHTQYF.

CDR3 residues: CATSRDRVVNEQYF. For the CDR3, the DNA is TGTGCCACCAGCAGGGACAGGGTGGTAAACGAGCAGTACTTC. V gene TRBV15 combines with J gene TRBJ2-7; 8 bases fit TRBD1. Germline CDR1 is LNHNV and CDR2 is YYDKDF (reference sequence). The CDR3 runs 14 residues. Trimming cost V 3 bases and J 5 bases; bases outside gene matches: 6.